This record covers a single TCR beta chain. These data come from a study of control samples from healthy donors and cancer patients. The CDR3 has 15 amino acids. V lost 5 bases to trimming and J lost 5 bases; unmatched junction nucleotides: 8. CDR1 and CDR2 (germline): LGHDT, YNNKEL (reference sequence). The protocol was immunoSEQ multiplex PCR, while the TCRdb copy is restricted to in-frame clones and leaves out a portion. The sample includes 150,000 or so clones, about 93% of them seen just once. The sequence derives from a man in his forties or fifties in good health. The specimen was blood. The rearrangement uses TRBV3-1 (or the pseudogene TRBV3-2) and TRBJ2-3; 9 bases align to TRBD1. CDR3 amino acids: CASSTRDRVGDTQYF. CDR3 sequence (DNA): TGTGCCAGCAGCACCCGGGACAGGGTGGGAGATACGCAGTATTTT.